This T cell receptor beta chain was observed in a study of blood T cell repertoires in COVID-19. As for the study in general: The United States, Italy and Spain provided the acute and convalescent COVID-19 samples.

The CDR3 contains 13 residues. Trimming cost V 5 bases and J 7 bases; bases outside gene matches: 6. CDR1 SNHLY and CDR2 FYNNEI come from the germline V gene. Per the authors' pipeline: Counts of nucleated cells, estimated from reference gene primer amplification, were obtained. The method was immunoSEQ multiplex PCR; TCRdb's version includes in-frame clones alone and lacks a portion of them. The V and J calls and clone size were taken over from that table, and D and trimming were inferred from the DNA. The repertoire holds 95,000 to 150,000 clones, with over 70% as singletons. The receptor's source is a woman aged 45-59 years with acute or convalescent COVID-19. This rearrangement joins TRBV2 to TRBJ2-5, with TRBD1 matching over 8 bases. Sequenced material: peripheral blood. CDR3 residues: CASSTQGGRTQYF. The CDR3 bases are TGTGCCAGCAGTACACAGGGGGGACGGACCCAGTACTTC.